The source of this TCR beta chain is a study of blood T cell repertoires in COVID-19. Background on the study: Spain, Italy and the United States supplied samples that represented acute and convalescent COVID-19. PBMCs, B-cell-depleted T cells, or T cells were the source of the cDNA or gDNA that made up the material.

Patients in Seattle were enrolled during active infection, then followed longitudinally. Original processing notes: Quantification of nucleated cells was approximated via reference gene primer amplification. The protocol was immunoSEQ multiplex PCR, while the TCRdb copy is restricted to in-frame clones and leaves out a portion. Clone size and V and J calls were adopted from that table, with D and trimming inferred from the DNA. The repertoire includes roughly 130,000 clones, around nine tenths of them detected once, and roughly 4.5% sits in the top ten. Trimming took off 5 bases at V and 3 bases at J, with 17 bases between the two ends. CDR1 and CDR2 (germline): LNHDA, SQIVND (reference sequence). CDR3 length: 16 amino acids.

The sequence was collected from a man aged 60-69 years with COVID-19, enrolled during active disease. The V gene is TRBV19, the J gene TRBJ2-4, with D possibly being TRBD2 (5 bases). Source material: peripheral blood. The CDR3 sequence is CASSGPTVGSKNIQYF. CDR3 sequence (DNA): TGTGCCAGTAGTGGACCGACGGTGGGGAGCAAAAACATTCAGTACTTC.